Below, 29 T cell receptor beta chains from the same sample are listed, as sequenced in a study of T-cell reconstitution after alpha-beta-depleted transplantation in children. The TCRbeta library was prepared with unique molecular identifiers. One entry per CDR3 protein results from TCRdb running MiXCR on the PCR reads. Found here are fewer than 550,000 distinct CDR3 sequences, 9.5% to 12% of them singletons; the top ten hold about 14%. The sample was PBMCs, mostly from graft donor cells, taken 180 days after TCRalphabeta/CD19-depleted stem cell transplant. Receptors were obtained from a female patient aged 2-10 years who had a stem cell transplant for aplastic anemia, so the T cells may come from the graft donor.

The V call is TRBV5-4, the J call TRBJ2-2; tentatively, D is TRBD2 (6 bases). Trimming left V 0 bases short and J 6 bases short, with 9 bases between. Looked up from germline, CDR1 is SGHNT and CDR2 is YYREEE (reference sequence). This CDR3 is built from 14 residues. The CDR3 DNA follows: TGTGCCAGCAGCTTGGGCGGGGAGGCCGGGGAGCTGTTTTTT. Amino acid sequence: CASSLGGEAGELFF.

This clonotype came up a few times. This sequence joins TRBV5-1 and TRBJ2-4; tentatively, D is TRBD2 (6 bases). Germline CDR1 reads SGHRS; CDR2 reads YFSETQ. The CDR3 loop spans 15 amino acids. Trimming cost V 1 base and J 1 base, with 9 bases left between them. The CDR3 DNA is TGCGCCAGCAGCTTGACTAGCTCCGCCAAAAACATTCAGTACTTC. Its protein product is CASSLTSSAKNIQYF.

This clonotype appeared a few times. V gene TRBV12-3 or TRBV12-4 combines with J gene TRBJ1-4; the match to TRBD1 covers 8 bases. V lost 3 bases to trimming and J lost 3 bases; unmatched junction nucleotides: 3. There are 15 residues in the CDR3. The CDR3 is CASSLGRGPNEKLFF. CDR3 DNA: TGTGCCAGCAGTTTGGGCAGGGGGCCTAATGAAAAACTGTTTTTT.

In regard to this clonotype: A much larger clone sits a single nucleotide away, making a read error possible. This chain joins TRBV29-1 and TRBJ2-7; the D is unclear. Germline loops: CDR1 SQVTM, CDR2 ANQGSEA. The CDR3 runs to 13 residues. The CDR3 region is CSVKILGRYKQYF. DNA of the CDR3: TGCAGCGTTAAGATATTAGGGCGCTACAAGCAGTACTTC.

In this sample, this clonotype turned up a few times. The chain recombines TRBV12-3 or TRBV12-4 with TRBJ1-2; D not resolved. This CDR3 spans 12 amino acids. Trimming took off 5 bases at V and 4 bases at J, with 8 bases between the two ends. The CDR3 DNA is TGTGCCAGCAGTCCTAACAGCTATGGCTACACCTTC. Its translation is CASSPNSYGYTF.

This clonotype showed up many times. J is TRBJ2-5 and V is TRBV20-1; possibly TRBD2 for D (6 bases). Deletions cut 1 base from V and 3 bases from J, with 6 bases between. The CDR3 has 12 residues. The germline V gene has CDR1 DFQATT and CDR2 SNEGSKA (reference sequence). The CDR3 DNA reads as TGCAGTGCTAGAGGGGGGGAAGAGACCCAGTACTTC. Translation: CSARGGEETQYF.

This clonotype was recorded many times. The chain joins TRBV29-1 to TRBJ2-5; D tentatively fits TRBD1 or TRBD2 (5 bases each). The germline CDR1 and CDR2 sequences are SQVTM and ANQGSEA. Trimming took 4 bases from V and 5 from J, leaving 8 bases between them. The CDR3 runs to 11 residues. The CDR3, as DNA: TGCAGCGTTGCCAGGGACGAGACCCAGTACTTC. This gives the protein CSVARDETQYF.

This clonotype occurred many times. V is TRBV10-3 and J is TRBJ2-7; 8 bases are a match to TRBD1. Germline CDR1 reads ENHRY; CDR2 reads SYGVKD. This CDR3 comprises 14 residues. V was clipped by 2 bases and J by 5 bases; unmatched bases: 5. The CDR3 region has the DNA TGTGCCATCAGTGAGGGGCAGGGGGCCCACGAGCAGTACTTC. Its translation: CAISEGQGAHEQYF.

This clonotype has ten or more counts. The rearrangement joins TRBV12-3 or TRBV12-4 to TRBJ2-1; possibly TRBD1 or TRBD2 for D (7 bases each). The V end was cut by 4 bases, the J end by 6 bases, with 19 bases between. This CDR3 has 16 residues. CDR3 bases: TGTGCCAGCAGTTCGCAGGGGGGAGGGCCTGGCAATGAGCAGTTCTTC. Its protein product is CASSSQGGGPGNEQFF.

The chain employs TRBV10-3 and TRBJ1-5; tentatively, D is TRBD1 (5 bases). Per the germline V gene, CDR1 is ENHRY and CDR2 is SYGVKD. The length of the CDR3 is 13 residues. V was trimmed by 10 bases and J by 7 bases, leaving 17 bases between them. The CDR3 DNA follows: TGTGCCACCTGCCGGGGGTCCGAACAGCCCCAGCATTTT. It codes for CATCRGSEQPQHF.

This clonotype came up a few times. The chain is built from TRBV15 and TRBJ2-7, with TRBD2 matching 10 bases. CDR1 is LNHNV, CDR2 YYDKDF, per germline (reference sequence). The CDR3 has 19 residues. V gave up 3 bases and J gave up 7 bases; unmatched junction bases: 21. CDR3 in DNA: TGTGCCACCAGCAGGGCCGGGACTAGCGCACCCCGCACCGAGGGAGAGCAGTACGTC. Its translation is CATSRAGTSAPRTEGEQYV.

A few counts support this clonotype. The J gene is TRBJ2-7, the V gene TRBV7-2; maybe TRBD1 (5 bases). The length of the CDR3 is 14 residues. Per germline, CDR1 SGHTA and CDR2 FQGNSA. Deletions cut 0 bases from V and 2 bases from J, with 8 bases between. The CDR3 here is CASSLAREPYEQYF. Here the CDR3 DNA reads TGTGCCAGCAGCTTAGCCAGGGAACCCTACGAGCAGTACTTC.

This clonotype occurred many times. This sequence joins TRBV6-1 and TRBJ2-2, with 10 bases identical to TRBD1. Trimming removed 6 bases from V and 3 bases from J; junction bases left unmatched: 4. The length of the CDR3 is 15 residues. The germline V gene has CDR1 MNHNS and CDR2 SASEGT. CDR3 sequence reads: CASRFGTGDTGELFF. Here the CDR3 DNA reads TGTGCCAGCAGATTCGGGACAGGGGACACCGGGGAGCTGTTTTTT.

The chain is built from TRBV7-2 and TRBJ2-4, with unresolved D. CDR1 is SGHTA, CDR2 FQGNSA, per germline. V dropped 3 bases and J dropped 0 bases, with 9 bases sitting between them. The CDR3 consists of 15 residues. CDR3 sequence reads: CASSLRFLAKNIQYF. Written as DNA, the CDR3 is TGTGCCAGCAGCTTGCGGTTCTTAGCCAAAAACATTCAGTACTTC.

This clonotype was seen a handful of times. This rearrangement joins TRBV28 to TRBJ2-2; D is undetermined. The CDR3 length is 12 residues. V shed 5 bases and J shed 10 bases, with 11 bases lying between them. The germline V gene encodes CDR1 MDHEN and CDR2 SYDVKM. CDR3 amino acids: CASSGSLVELFF. For the CDR3, the DNA is TGTGCCAGCAGTGGGTCCTTGGTGGAGCTGTTTTTT.

The table lists this clonotype with a few counts. This chain links TRBV5-1 with TRBJ2-2; the match to TRBD1 covers 10 bases. Germline V lookup: CDR1 SGHRS, CDR2 YFSETQ. The CDR3 loop spans 16 amino acids. V lost 2 bases to trimming and J lost 5 bases; unmatched junction nucleotides: 6. CDR3 in amino acids: CASSFPGTGVTGELFF. The CDR3 DNA is TGCGCCAGCAGCTTCCCCGGGACAGGGGTTACCGGGGAGCTGTTTTTT.

This clonotype was detected a few times. The genes are TRBV5-1 and TRBJ2-5, with no clear D. CDR1 is SGHRS, CDR2 YFSETQ, per germline. V lost 4 bases to trimming and J lost 1 base, with 11 bases between them. The CDR3 loop spans 14 amino acids. The CDR3, as DNA: TGCGCCAGCAGCCGCTGGAATGTCCAAGAGACCCAGTACTTC. Its protein is CASSRWNVQETQYF.

Many counts were recorded for this clonotype. This chain uses TRBV29-1 with TRBJ2-1, with a weak D call TRBD2 (6 bases). Germline V gene sequence: CDR1 SQVTM, CDR2 ANQGSEA. V lost 1 base to trimming and J lost 2 bases, with 15 bases between them. This CDR3 region has 16 residues. DNA for the CDR3: TGCAGCGTTGAAGGAATGGGGGGTGTAACCTACAATGAGCAGTTCTTC. Translating it yields CSVEGMGGVTYNEQFF.

This clonotype was found many times. V and J are TRBV28 and TRBJ2-2; TRBD1 or TRBD2 may be the D gene (5 bases each). Germline loops: CDR1 MDHEN, CDR2 SYDVKM. The ends were cut back, 10 bases at V and 7 bases at J, with 13 bases in the middle. The CDR3 runs 12 residues. In DNA, the CDR3 is TGTGCCACCCCGGGGCTCGGCGGGGAGCTGTTTTTT. Protein sequence: CATPGLGGELFF.

This clonotype came up a few times. V usage is TRBV20-1 and J usage is TRBJ2-7; 10 nucleotides line up with TRBD1. This CDR3 region has 11 residues. CDR1 and CDR2 (germline): DFQATT, SNEGSKA (reference sequence). CDR3 in DNA: TGCAGTGCTAGAGGGACAGGGGGTTGGGACGTC. It specifies CSARGTGGWDV.

The J gene is TRBJ2-6, the V gene TRBV4-3, with D perhaps matching TRBD1 or TRBD2 (5 bases each). V lost 1 base to trimming and J lost 0 bases, with 10 bases between them. The germline gives CDR1 LGHNA, CDR2 YSLEER. CDR3 length: 17 residues. The CDR3 loop reads CASSQVGVGSGANVLTF. For the CDR3, the DNA is TGCGCCAGCAGCCAAGTGGGGGTCGGCTCTGGGGCCAACGTCCTGACTTTC.

The chain combines TRBV14 with TRBJ2-1, with D possibly being TRBD2 (6 bases). Trimming took 6 bases from V and 3 from J, leaving 15 bases between them. Germline-derived CDR1 and CDR2 are SGHDN and FVKESK. The CDR3 consists of 15 residues. The CDR3 sequence is CASSPLLDYYNEQFF. In DNA, the CDR3 is TGTGCCAGCAGTCCACTGCTGGACTACTACAATGAGCAGTTCTTC.

This rearrangement joins TRBV20-1 to TRBJ2-7; 15 positions match TRBD2. CDR1 and CDR2 from the germline V gene are DFQATT and SNEGSKA (reference sequence). The CDR3 runs to 18 residues. J was trimmed by 1 base and V by 5 bases; bases with no gene match: 12. The CDR3 here is CSAQVPGLAGGASYEQYF. CDR3 nucleotide sequence: TGCAGTGCTCAGGTTCCGGGACTAGCGGGAGGTGCGTCCTACGAGCAGTACTTC.

This clonotype was seen only a few times. V gene TRBV7-9 combines with J gene TRBJ1-5; weak D call: TRBD1 (5 bases). Germline CDR1 and CDR2: SEHNR and FQNEAQ (reference sequence). V gave up 5 bases and J gave up 6 bases, with 17 bases separating them. This CDR3 region has 15 residues. This CDR3 is CASSTLGAGGQPQHF. In DNA, the CDR3 is TGTGCCAGCAGCACCCTAGGGGCTGGTGGTCAGCCCCAGCATTTT.

The chain uses TRBV3-1 and TRBJ2-2; D possibly corresponds to TRBD1 (6 bases). The germline V gene has CDR1 LGHDT and CDR2 YNNKEL (reference sequence). V was shortened by 1 base and J by 3 bases, with 15 bases between the two germline ends. This CDR3 region has 17 residues. CDR3 coding DNA: TGTGCCAGCAGCCAAGGGCAGGGGTTAGGGGACACCGGGGAGCTGTTTTTT. Translation: CASSQGQGLGDTGELFF. Looking up the rest from reference TRBV3-1 and TRBJ2-2 gives the full variable domain: DTAVSQTPKYLVTQMGNDKSIKCEQNLGHDTMYWYKQDSKKFLKIMFSYNNKELIINETVPNRFSPKSPDKAHLNLHINSLELGDSAVYFCASSQGQGLGDTGELFFGEGSRLTVL.

The rearrangement uses TRBV10-3 and TRBJ1-2; D uncertain. Trimming shortened V by 6 bases and J by 4 bases, and 15 bases separated the two germline ends. Germline CDR1 is ENHRY and CDR2 is SYGVKD. The CDR3 extends over 14 amino acids. CDR3 sequence (DNA): TGTGCCATCAGCTCTGGATGGGAGATCTATGGCTACACCTTC. It yields the protein CAISSGWEIYGYTF.

The V and J genes are TRBV12-3 or TRBV12-4 and TRBJ1-5; 7 bases are shared with TRBD1. The CDR3 spans 13 residues. V dropped 7 bases and J dropped 5; count of bases not matched to a gene: 5. CDR3 coding DNA: TGTGCCAGCACCCACAGGGGATATCAGCCCCAGCATTTT. Translating it yields CASTHRGYQPQHF.

This clonotype was counted between two and nine times. V is TRBV19 and J is TRBJ1-2, with D unclear. This CDR3 region has 13 residues. Trimming pared 3 bases from V and 3 bases from J, leaving 8 bases between. The germline V gene encodes CDR1 LNHDA and CDR2 SQIVND (reference sequence). CDR3 residues: CASSIRHDYGYTF. CDR3 nucleotide sequence: TGTGCCAGTAGTATTAGGCACGACTATGGCTACACCTTC.

This clonotype has more than one count but fewer than ten. This chain uses TRBV19 with TRBJ1-3, with D maybe TRBD1 (6 bases). This CDR3 contains 17 residues. V was trimmed by 3 bases and J by 1 base, leaving 16 bases between them. The germline CDR1 and CDR2 sequences are LNHDA and SQIVND (reference sequence). CDR3 loop: CASSIFGDNKSGNTIYF. The DNA of the CDR3 is TGTGCCAGTAGTATTTTTGGGGACAACAAGTCTGGAAACACCATATATTTT.